Presented here are 8 T cell receptor beta chains from one specimen sequenced in a study of T cells in tuberculosis. TCRdb's table, derived via immunoSEQ multiplex PCR, lists solely in-frame clones and lacks some. The sample includes roughly 45,000 clones, roughly 94% seen only once; the top ten take about 2%. Sequencing was done on a sample of PBMCs. The receptors here all came from a donor aged 5 to 30 with latent tuberculosis or without tuberculosis infection. Some clones in this sample may be carry-over from other donors' samples.

This clone was counted only a few times. The chain uses TRBV28 and TRBJ2-6; D may be TRBD2 (5 bases). CDR3 length: 14 residues. Germline CDR1 and CDR2: MDHEN and SYDVKM. The V and J ends lost 6 bases and 6 bases respectively, with 12 bases between them. The CDR3 coding sequence is TGTGCCAGCAGGAGGGAAGTAACGGCCAACGTCCTGACTTTC. This gives the protein CASRREVTANVLTF.

The genes are TRBV7-9 and TRBJ2-5; D not certain. The V and J ends lost 1 base and 7 bases respectively, with 7 bases between them. Germline CDR1 SEHNR, CDR2 FQNEAQ (reference sequence). The CDR3 loop spans 12 amino acids. CDR3 in amino acids: CASSLGRRTQYF. CDR3 coding DNA: TGTGCCAGCAGCTTAGGGCGGCGGACCCAGTACTTC.

This sequence joins TRBV28 and TRBJ2-7; possible D gene TRBD1, 5 bases. This CDR3 region has 14 residues. V was trimmed by 10 bases and J by 0 bases, leaving 16 bases between them. The germline CDR1 and CDR2 sequences are MDHEN and SYDVKM. The CDR3 nucleotides read TGTGCCACCATAGGGGCAGCCTTCTCCTACGAGCAGTACTTC. Encoded protein: CATIGAAFSYEQYF.

This rearrangement joins TRBV6-5 to TRBJ1-1; D perhaps matches TRBD1 (5 bases). There are 15 residues in the CDR3. The V gene lost 6 bases and the J gene lost 6 bases, with 20 bases spanning the gap. CDR1 and CDR2 from the germline V gene are MNHEY and SVGAGI. The CDR3 sequence: CASRSSGVGGAEAFF. The CDR3 DNA follows: TGTGCCAGCAGGTCTTCCGGGGTTGGAGGGGCTGAAGCTTTCTTT.

The chain uses TRBV28 and TRBJ2-1, with unresolved D. Deletions cut 1 base from V and 9 bases from J, with 22 bases between. CDR3 length: 17 residues. Germline V gene sequence: CDR1 MDHEN, CDR2 SYDVKM. CDR3: CASSLSPDTRIAGEQFF. The CDR3 bases are TGTGCCAGCAGTTTATCACCTGACACCCGAATTGCAGGTGAGCAGTTCTTC.

The chain combines TRBV29-1 with TRBJ2-7; tentative D call: TRBD1 (5 bases). Germline CDR1 and CDR2: SQVTM and ANQGSEA. This CDR3 comprises 18 residues. The V end was cut by 7 bases, the J end by 3 bases, with 31 bases between. This CDR3 reads CSAAVVEKNRKSYYEQYF. Written as DNA, the CDR3 is TGCAGCGCAGCCGTTGTGGAGAAAAACAGGAAATCTTACTACGAGCAGTACTTC.

The J gene is TRBJ2-7, the V gene TRBV7-8; 7 nucleotides line up with TRBD1. The CDR3 contains 16 residues. The V gene end was trimmed by 4 bases and the J gene end by 1 base; junction bases not matched to a gene: 10. CDR1 is SGHVS and CDR2 is FQNEAQ in the germline V gene. The chain's CDR3 is CASSSRRQGSSYEQYF. CDR3 nucleotide sequence: TGTGCCAGCAGCTCCCGGAGACAGGGTAGTTCCTACGAGCAGTACTTC.

This clone was recorded only once. The V and J genes are TRBV27 and TRBJ2-1; tentatively, D is TRBD1 (5 bases). Between the trimmed V and J ends, which lost 2 bases and 3 bases, there was a span of 8 bases. There are 14 residues in the CDR3. Per the germline V gene, CDR1 is MNHEY and CDR2 is SMNVEV (reference sequence). The CDR3 reads CASSLRGYYNEQFF. CDR3 DNA: TGTGCCAGCAGTTTAAGGGGTTACTACAATGAGCAGTTCTTC.